Below, 17 T cell receptor beta chains from the same sample are listed, as sequenced in a study of memory CD4+ T cells and cytomegalovirus serostatus (dated by TCRdb to between 2018 and 2020). A FACSAria II was used to sort memory CD4+ T cells, defined as single viable CD3+CD4+CD8-CD45RO+ cells. Receptor amplification or capture employed the immunoSEQ multiplex PCR assay. Drawn from immuneACCESS, this table holds only the in-frame rearrangements with V and J called that TCRdb kept. Clones are partly lost; checked studies trace under half to an unresolved V gene and leave the rest unexplained. In this sample the table shows 80,000 or so clones, about 73% of which occur a single time. The leading ten clones occupy 2% to 3% of the sample. Sequencing input: memory CD4+ T cells from blood. The receptor source for this set is an adult in good health and CMV-seropositive.

This clone has just one count. The genes are TRBV10-3 and TRBJ1-2; possibly TRBD1 for D (5 bases). The V and J ends lost 3 bases and 7 bases respectively, with 12 bases between them. This CDR3 is built from 13 residues. The germline CDR1 and CDR2 sequences are ENHRY and SYGVKD. The CDR3: CAISEGQGRGYTF. The CDR3 DNA reads TGTGCCATCAGTGAAGGGCAGGGCCGTGGCTACACCTTC.

This clone was observed once. This chain connects TRBV28 to TRBJ1-1; no clear D gene. Germline V lookup: CDR1 MDHEN, CDR2 SYDVKM. V was clipped by 5 bases and J by 11 bases, with 18 bases between them. The CDR3 consists of 13 residues. CDR3 residues: CASSPRPTRMAFF. In DNA, the CDR3 is TGTGCCAGCAGTCCCCGGCCTACGAGGATGGCTTTCTTT.

The chain links TRBV29-1 to TRBJ1-2; D perhaps matches TRBD1 (5 bases). With 3 bases removed from V and 4 bases from J, the gap between germline ends came to 9 bases. CDR3 length: 12 residues. Germline V gene data show CDR1 as SQVTM and CDR2 as ANQGSEA. Written as DNA, the CDR3 is TGCAGCGTTGAGTCAGGGACCTATGGCTACACCTTC. Residues: CSVESGTYGYTF.

The V gene is TRBV28, the J gene TRBJ1-5; D call uncertain. Trimming took 7 bases from V and 6 from J, leaving 13 bases between them. Germline V gene sequence: CDR1 MDHEN, CDR2 SYDVKM. The CDR3 contains 13 residues. CDR3 amino acids: CASKEGLSQPQHF. The CDR3 DNA reads as TGTGCCAGCAAGGAAGGTTTGAGTCAGCCCCAGCATTTT.

This clone was counted a few times. The V and J genes are TRBV4-3 and TRBJ1-2; possible D gene TRBD1, 5 bases. V lost 1 base, J lost 7 bases, and 13 bases lay in between. The CDR3 is made up of 14 amino acids. Germline loops: CDR1 LGHNA, CDR2 YSLEER. In DNA, the CDR3 is TGCGCCAGCAGCCAAGTTCTGGCAGGGCGTGGCTACACCTTC. This gives the protein CASSQVLAGRGYTF.

The J gene is TRBJ2-5, the V gene TRBV5-1; tentatively, D is TRBD1 (6 bases). CDR1 is SGHRS, CDR2 YFSETQ, per germline. This CDR3 contains 13 residues. V was clipped by 4 bases and J by 3 bases, with 10 bases between them. CDR3 sequence (DNA): TGCGCCAGCAGCGTACAGGGTGAAGAGACCCAGTACTTC. This sequence encodes CASSVQGEETQYF.

V gene TRBV5-1 combines with J gene TRBJ2-5, with a possible D match to TRBD2 (6 bases). The CDR3 contains 15 residues. Trimming removed 0 bases at V and 5 bases at J, with 14 bases between. Germline V gene data show CDR1 as SGHRS and CDR2 as YFSETQ. The chain's CDR3 is CASSLEAGPRETQYF. As DNA, the CDR3 is TGCGCCAGCAGCTTGGAGGCGGGGCCTCGGGAGACCCAGTACTTC. Combining the CDR3 with reference TRBV5-1 and TRBJ2-5 gives the whole variable domain KAGVTQTPRYLIKTRGQQVTLSCSPISGHRSVSWYQQTPGQGLQFLFEYFSETQRNKGNFPGRFSGRQFSNSRSEMNVSTLELGDSALYLCASSLEAGPRETQYFGPGTRLLVL.

This clone was seen repeatedly, ten times or more. V and J are TRBV2 and TRBJ2-3, with unresolved D. Germline V gene sequence: CDR1 SNHLY, CDR2 FYNNEI. The CDR3 extends over 15 amino acids. V lost 0 bases and J lost 2, with 9 bases in between. CDR3 in DNA: TGTGCCAGCAGTGAAGCGCTTGGCTACACAGATACGCAGTATTTT. This sequence encodes CASSEALGYTDTQYF.

This clone has only a few counts. The CDR3 is CASSLELLAGNEQFF. CDR3 coding DNA: TGTGCCAGCAGCTTAGAACTACTAGCGGGAAATGAGCAGTTCTTC. The chain links TRBV7-9 to TRBJ2-1; 10 bases line up with TRBD2. The CDR3 has 15 amino acids. Germline V gene sequence: CDR1 SEHNR, CDR2 FQNEAQ (reference sequence). V shed 1 base and J 7 bases; nucleotides not matched to a gene: 4. The whole variable domain, remainder taken from reference TRBV7-9 and TRBJ2-1, is DTGVSQNPRHKITKRGQNVTFRCDPISEHNRLYWYRQTLGQGPEFLTYFQNEAQLEKSRLLSDRFSAERPKGSFSTLEIQRTEQGDSAMYLCASSLELLAGNEQFFGPGTRLTVL.

This rearrangement joins TRBV6-1 to TRBJ1-1, with D tentatively TRBD1 (6 bases). Between the trimmed V and J ends, which lost 6 bases and 7 bases, there was a span of 12 bases. CDR3 length equals 12 residues. Per germline, CDR1 MNHNS and CDR2 SASEGT. The CDR3 is CASSRDTNEAFF. CDR3 DNA sequence: TGTGCCAGCAGCCGGGACACGAATGAAGCTTTCTTT.

This chain uses TRBV7-2 with TRBJ2-5; 9 bases fit TRBD1. The CDR3 sequence is 17 residues long. The V gene end was trimmed by 0 bases and the J gene end by 4 bases; junction bases not matched to a gene: 9. Germline values: CDR1 SGHTA, CDR2 FQGNSA. This CDR3 reads CASSLASIGTGTETQYF. As DNA, the CDR3 is TGTGCCAGCAGCTTAGCATCGATTGGGACAGGGACAGAGACCCAGTACTTC.

This clone has just a few counts. This chain joins TRBV5-1 and TRBJ1-2, with D unclear. The germline gives CDR1 SGHRS, CDR2 YFSETQ. Trimming left V 1 base short and J 6 bases short, with 10 bases between. There are 13 residues in the CDR3. The CDR3 protein is CASSLTQLNGYTF. CDR3 nucleotides: TGCGCCAGCAGCTTGACACAGTTAAATGGCTACACCTTC.

This chain joins TRBV2 and TRBJ1-6; D uncertain. V shed 4 bases and J shed 7 bases, with 8 bases lying between them. The V gene's germline CDR1 is SNHLY and CDR2 FYNNEI. The CDR3 loop spans 13 amino acids. The CDR3 region is CASSGDPNSPLHF. As DNA, the CDR3 is TGTGCCAGCAGTGGAGATCCGAATTCACCCCTCCACTTT.

The chain couples TRBV29-1 to TRBJ2-3; D gene ambiguous. Germline V lookup: CDR1 SQVTM, CDR2 ANQGSEA. The CDR3 extends over 12 amino acids. V lost 6 bases and J lost 5, with 12 bases in between. CDR3 residues: CSVDNNGDTQYF. Here the CDR3 DNA reads TGCAGCGTCGATAACAATGGAGATACGCAGTATTTT.

The chain is built from TRBV28 and TRBJ1-5, with TRBD1 matching over 11 bases. Germline V gives CDR1 MDHEN, CDR2 SYDVKM. The J segment lost 5 bases and the V segment lost 7 bases, leaving 10 bases of the junction unmatched. This CDR3 is built from 16 residues. The CDR3 loop reads CASTLQDRGLHQPQHF. Written as DNA, the CDR3 is TGTGCCAGCACCCTCCAGGACAGGGGGCTCCATCAGCCCCAGCATTTT. Drawing the rest from reference TRBV28 and TRBJ1-5, the complete variable domain is DVKVTQSSRYLVKRTGEKVFLECVQDMDHENMFWYRQDPGLGLRLIYFSYDVKMKEKGDIPEGYSVSREKKERFSLILESASTNQTSMYLCASTLQDRGLHQPQHFGDGTRLSIL.

This chain joins TRBV11-2 and TRBJ2-3, with a tentative D call TRBD2 (5 bases). The CDR3 loop spans 15 amino acids. The germline gives CDR1 SGHAT, CDR2 FQNNGV. Trimming shortened V by 1 base and J by 1 base, and 9 bases separated the two germline ends. The CDR3 reads CASSLGVSGTDTQYF. CDR3 sequence (DNA): TGTGCCAGCAGCTTAGGGGTTAGCGGCACAGATACGCAGTATTTT. Full variable domain (missing parts from reference TRBV11-2 and TRBJ2-3): EAGVAQSPRYKIIEKRQSVAFWCNPISGHATLYWYQQILGQGPKLLIQFQNNGVVDDSQLPKDRFSAERLKGVDSTLKIQPAKLEDSAVYLCASSLGVSGTDTQYFGPGTRLTVL.

This clone was picked up many times. The CDR3 sequence is CASSFTGTSGFNEQFF. For the CDR3, the DNA is TGTGCCAGCAGCTTTACCGGGACTAGCGGTTTTAATGAGCAGTTCTTC. The chain couples TRBV7-9 to TRBJ2-1; TRBD2 matches 11 bases. CDR1 is SEHNR and CDR2 is FQNEAQ in the germline V gene (reference sequence). The CDR3 has 16 residues. With 3 bases clipped from V and 7 bases from J, the junction kept 8 bases outside the gene matches.